This TCR beta chain was documented in a study of Ad26.COV2.S vaccination and SARS-CoV-2 variants listed by TCRdb under 2021. Regarding the complete study: Donors in the vaccine arm were drawn from COV1001, a phase I-IIa trial of Ad26.COV2.S in healthy adults that was multicentre, randomized, double-blind and placebo-controlled. The TCR-sequenced set comprised roughly 30 samples: around 20 Ad26.COV2.S vaccine recipients, 5 placebo recipients and 8 SARS-CoV-2 convalescent individuals. Ad26.COV2.S was administered intramuscularly at a dose of 5x10^10 or 1x10^11 viral particles, either as one shot or as two shots given 56 days apart. The specificity and breadth of SARS-CoV-2-reactive T cell receptors after Ad26.COV2.S vaccination were assessed by TCRbeta repertoire sequencing. Throughout the experiments and outcome assessment, investigators stayed blinded to trial group allocation. Trial participants were randomized into five groups of five: low-dose or high-dose Ad26.COV2.S given once or twice, or placebo on both occasions. Results the study describes overall, beyond this receptor: Spike-specific TCR breadth was higher in Ad26.COV2.S recipients than in placebo recipients (P = 0.0014). Substantial breadth of spike-specific CD8+ and CD4+ T cell responses was reported after vaccination. The study was not powered for comparison of responses between vaccine doses or regimens. Vaccine and placebo recipients had similar non-spike TCR breadth, a finding consistent with the vaccine containing only spike. According to the authors, total T cell responses may have been underestimated by the TCR breadth and depth analyses.

Notes on this clone: Its antigen target is currently unknown. Base qualities are not provided; no much larger clone lies one nucleotide away.

Taken with the paper, the label for treatment or condition translates to: about 20 received Ad26.COV2.S at low or high dose, single or two shots; roughly five received placebo; per-sample allocation not given. For vaccine and placebo recipients, the sequenced repertoires came from samples collected on day 63 after the first injection. In Cohort 1b, 20 to 25 adults aged 18-55 years were enrolled at a single site in Boston, USA, between 29 July and 7 August 2020. Ad26.COV2.S consisted of a replication-incompetent adenovirus type 26 vector by which a prefusion-stabilized SARS-CoV-2 spike protein from the original Wuhan strain was expressed. Per the germline V gene, MGHRA is the CDR1 and YSYEKL is the CDR2. Deletion took 0 bases off V and 10 bases off J, with a span of 10 bases between the germline ends. The CDR3, from cysteine to phenylalanine, totals 13 residues. Left in the record is the CDR3 DNA by itself, 39 bases read in frame from the first base.

TCRbeta CDR3 regions were sequenced with the immunoSEQ Assay. After extraction, genomic DNA underwent amplification by bias-controlled multiplex PCR, followed by high-throughput sequencing. Per the original workflow: To quantify the absolute abundance of every unique TCRbeta CDR3 region, sequences were collapsed and filtered. T cell fraction was estimated by normalizing TCRbeta template counts to usable DNA, with usable DNA measured through amplification of reference genes found in all nucleated cells. Repertoire TCRs were annotated as SARS-CoV-2-specific when V gene, CDR3 amino acid sequence and J gene were exactly matched to a known reactive TCR set. The reference SARS-CoV-2 TCR set was obtained from MIRA and was filtered for enrichment in COVID-19-positive ImmuneCODE repertoires, whereby public or cross-reactive TCRs were removed. Using the MIRA antigens, annotated TCRs were further analysed by specific ORF or by position within an ORF. Breadth was defined as annotated unique rearrangements over total unique productive rearrangements; depth was the summed frequency of those rearrangements. Two-sided Wilcoxon rank-sum tests were used to compare TCR breadth between groups. The table was pulled from immuneACCESS by TCRdb, which kept in-frame rearrangements only. Such tables lose some clones; where checked, under half of the loss comes from unresolved V genes, and the rest has no known cause. The DNA was the basis for D and trimming; V, J and clone size are from that table. The sample table holds about 440,000 clones, of which about 92% were seen once. Of the sample, under 4.5% falls within the top ten clones.

Rearrangement joined TRBV4-1 to TRBJ2-1; the D gene lacks a confident call. The origin of this receptor is a person aged 18-65 years who received the Ad26.COV2.S COVID-19 vaccine or a placebo. The source material was peripheral blood, sampled in a trial of Ad26.COV2.S vaccine versus placebo. The CDR3 reads as follows: CASSQDPWNEQFF. The nucleotides read TGCGCCAGCAGCCAAGATCCCTGGAACGAGCAGTTCTTC.